Below, 27 T cell receptor beta chains from the same sample are listed, as sequenced in a study of low-dose radiotherapy and immunotherapy resistance in tumors. The time point: before trial treatment. TRAV and TRBV primers primed cDNA for both TCRalpha and TCRbeta. TCRs were amplified for approximately 21 PCR cycles with a constant-region primer and V-primer adapter. MiXCR, applied by TCRdb to the reads, yields one record per CDR3 protein. The sample lists about 82,000 distinct CDR3 sequences, 15% to 20% occurring once. The sample in question was PBMCs, obtained before treatment. The receptors here all came from a male donor with prostate cancer.

The rearrangement joins TRBV27 to TRBJ2-1; D may be TRBD1 or TRBD2 (5 bases each). CDR3 length equals 16 residues. CDR1 MNHEY and CDR2 SMNVEV come from the germline V gene (reference sequence). V lost 4 bases and J 0 bases, leaving 13 bases between the germline ends. The CDR3 sequence is CASSYLAGSSYNEQFF. CDR3 DNA sequence: TGTGCCAGCAGTTACCTGGCAGGGAGCTCCTACAATGAGCAGTTCTTC.

This clonotype was seen ten or more times. V gene TRBV23-1 combines with J gene TRBJ2-7; TRBD2 might be the D (5 bases). TRBV23-1 is assigned to the ORF class and has an uncertain function. This CDR3 contains 18 residues. The V end was cut by 2 bases, the J end by 4 bases, with 24 bases between. The CDR3, as DNA: TGCGCCAGCAGTCAAGGGGTATTAAATAGGGCTCGGGGTTACGAGCAGTACTTC. This encodes CASSQGVLNRARGYEQYF.

The table lists this clonotype with many counts. The J gene is TRBJ1-5, the V gene TRBV25-1; D is unclear. Germline V gene data show CDR1 as MGHDK and CDR2 as SYGVNS. V was clipped by 6 bases and J by 7 bases, with 7 bases between them. This CDR3 has 11 residues. CDR3 sequence (DNA): TGTGCCAGCAGAACCACCCAGCCCCAGCATTTT. Its protein product is CASRTTQPQHF.

This clonotype showed up many times. The chain recombines TRBV3-1 with TRBJ1-3; weak D call: TRBD1 (5 bases). The CDR3 extends over 19 amino acids. CDR1 LGHDT and CDR2 YNNKEL come from the germline V gene (reference sequence). The V end was cut by 1 base, the J end by 0 bases, with 19 bases between. CDR3 nucleotide sequence: TGTGCCAGCAGCCAAGGCGTTTGGGGCAGGGCAAACTCTGGAAACACCATATATTTT. It codes for CASSQGVWGRANSGNTIYF.

This clonotype showed up many times. J is TRBJ1-1 and V is TRBV4-1; 8 bases map to TRBD1. Unmatched junction bases numbered 2, after V lost 1 base and J lost 4 bases. The CDR3 consists of 14 residues. Per germline, CDR1 MGHRA and CDR2 YSYEKL. This CDR3 is CASSQVGTGTEAFF. The DNA for the CDR3 is TGCGCCAGCAGCCAAGTCGGGACAGGCACTGAAGCTTTCTTT.

This clonotype was seen repeatedly, ten times or more. The V and J genes are TRBV6-2 or TRBV6-3 and TRBJ2-3; a weak D match, TRBD1 (6 bases). The length of the CDR3 is 13 residues. Trimming stripped 5 bases from V and 4 bases from J, with 10 bases between. CDR1 and CDR2 from the germline V gene are MNHEY and SVGEGT. CDR3 bases: TGTGCCAGCAGTCCAGGGGCCCCAGATACGCAGTATTTT. This codes for CASSPGAPDTQYF.

This clonotype was found many times. The gene calls are TRBV28 and TRBJ2-2; TRBD2 matches 7 bases. The germline V gene has CDR1 MDHEN and CDR2 SYDVKM. Trimming cost V 7 bases and J 5 bases; bases outside gene matches: 7. This CDR3 comprises 14 residues. The DNA of the CDR3 is TGTGCCAGCATTCCCTCAGCGGGGACCGGGGAGCTGTTTTTT. Its translation is CASIPSAGTGELFF.

This clonotype has ten or more counts. V is TRBV28 and J is TRBJ2-7, with 15 nucleotides matching TRBD2. Germline loops: CDR1 MDHEN, CDR2 SYDVKM. This CDR3 comprises 15 residues. Trimming cost V 5 bases and J 3 bases; bases outside gene matches: 2. The CDR3 nucleotides are TGTGCCAGCAGTCCGGGACTAGCGGGAGGCTACGAGCAGTACTTC. This translates into CASSPGLAGGYEQYF.

This clonotype was counted a few times. V gene TRBV6-8 combines with J gene TRBJ2-5; a weak D match, TRBD1 (5 bases). The length of the CDR3 is 13 residues. The germline V gene has CDR1 MNHGY and CDR2 SAAAGT. V was clipped by 0 bases and J by 5 bases, with 7 bases between them. The CDR3 is CASSYSRGETQYF. CDR3 bases: TGTGCCAGCAGTTACTCAAGGGGCGAGACCCAGTACTTC.

This clonotype was observed at least ten times. The rearrangement links TRBV20-1 to TRBJ2-5, with a weak D call TRBD1 (5 bases). Per the germline V gene, CDR1 is DFQATT and CDR2 is SNEGSKA (reference sequence). The CDR3 sequence is 13 residues long. V was pared by 5 bases and J by 1 base, with 11 bases between. For the CDR3, the DNA is TGCAGTGCTTACTCTGACAGCCAAGAGACCCAGTACTTC. Encoded protein: CSAYSDSQETQYF.

V is TRBV5-1 and J is TRBJ1-1; tentative D call: TRBD1 (5 bases). V was trimmed by 4 bases and J by 0 bases, leaving 13 bases between them. Germline V gene lookup returns CDR1 SGHRS and CDR2 YFSETQ. This CDR3 spans 15 amino acids. The CDR3 DNA is TGCGCCAGCAGCGGTCAGGGACGGATGAACACTGAAGCTTTCTTT. Its protein is CASSGQGRMNTEAFF.

Regarding this clonotype: The likely explanation is a read error, given a far larger clone one base away. The CDR3 sequence is CASSQAEVLNEQYF. The CDR3 DNA sequence: TGTGCCAGCAGCCAAGCTGAGGTTCTCAATGAGCAGTACTTC. The chain is built from TRBV3-1 and TRBJ2-5; D gene ambiguous. Germline values: CDR1 LGHDT, CDR2 YNNKEL (reference sequence). The CDR3 has 14 amino acids. The germline V and J ends were trimmed by 1 base and 11 bases, with 17 bases remaining between them.

The chain uses TRBV10-3 and TRBJ2-7, with 14 bases aligning to TRBD2. J gave up 3 bases and V 3 bases, and 10 bases lay outside the gene matches. This CDR3 comprises 18 residues. The germline V gene has CDR1 ENHRY and CDR2 SYGVKD. CDR3 loop: CAISEPGTSGGEIYEQYF. The CDR3 DNA sequence: TGTGCCATCAGTGAACCCGGGACTAGCGGGGGCGAAATCTACGAGCAGTACTTC.

There are many counts of this clonotype. This chain links TRBV20-1 with TRBJ2-7, with D perhaps assigned TRBD1 or TRBD2 (6 bases each). Germline CDR1 DFQATT, CDR2 SNEGSKA (reference sequence). There are 14 residues in the CDR3. V was trimmed by 5 bases and J by 0 bases, leaving 14 bases between them. CDR3 nucleotide sequence: TGCAGTGCTGCCGGGGGCGGGACCTCCTACGAGCAGTACTTC. This codes for CSAAGGGTSYEQYF.

This clonotype was seen many times. The chain uses TRBV5-1 and TRBJ1-3; D not resolved. Trimming pared 2 bases from V and 4 bases from J, leaving 10 bases between. The CDR3 loop spans 14 amino acids. CDR1 and CDR2 (germline): SGHRS, YFSETQ. The CDR3 loop is CASSFANDGNTIYF. CDR3 bases: TGCGCCAGCAGCTTTGCCAACGACGGAAACACCATATATTTT. Based on the CDR3 plus reference TRBV5-1 and TRBJ1-3, the full variable domain is KAGVTQTPRYLIKTRGQQVTLSCSPISGHRSVSWYQQTPGQGLQFLFEYFSETQRNKGNFPGRFSGRQFSNSRSEMNVSTLELGDSALYLCASSFANDGNTIYFGEGSWLTVV.

This clonotype was picked up many times. The V call is TRBV7-6, the J call TRBJ2-5, with 15 bases that match TRBD2. Germline CDR1 is SGHVS and CDR2 is FNYEAQ. With 5 bases clipped from V and 1 base from J, the junction kept 5 bases outside the gene matches. The CDR3 sequence is 17 residues long. For the CDR3, the DNA is TGTGCCAGCAGCGCGGGACTAGCGGGGGGCCCCCAAGAGACCCAGTACTTC. Encoded protein: CASSAGLAGGPQETQYF. Full variable domain (remainder filled in from reference TRBV7-6 and TRBJ2-5): GAGVSQSPRYKVTKRGQDVALRCDPISGHVSLYWYRQALGQGPEFLTYFNYEAQQDKSGLPNDRFSAERPEGSISTLTIQRTEQRDSAMYRCASSAGLAGGPQETQYFGPGTRLLVL.

This clonotype has ten or more counts. The chain recombines TRBV9 with TRBJ1-1; 7 bases match TRBD1. The CDR3 contains 13 residues. Germline loops: CDR1 SGDLS, CDR2 YYNGEE. After removal of 1 base from V and 11 bases from J, the junction contained 8 bases not matched to a gene. CDR3 loop: CASSVKRQGTAFF. In DNA form, the CDR3 reads TGTGCCAGCAGCGTAAAACGACAGGGAACGGCTTTCTTT.

This clonotype was detected ten times or more. V and J are TRBV28 and TRBJ2-3; weak D call: TRBD1 (5 bases). The germline V gene encodes CDR1 MDHEN and CDR2 SYDVKM. With 6 bases removed from V and 0 bases from J, the gap between germline ends came to 13 bases. This CDR3 has 15 residues. Written as DNA, the CDR3 is TGTGCCAGCAGGGAATGGACAACAAGCACAGATACGCAGTATTTT. The encoded protein is CASREWTTSTDTQYF.

This clonotype was detected many times. This sequence joins TRBV19 and TRBJ2-1; D gene uncertain. In germline, CDR1 is LNHDA, CDR2 SQIVND (reference sequence). V lost 4 bases, J lost 0 bases, and 10 bases lay in between. This CDR3 has 15 residues. DNA of the CDR3: TGTGCCAGTAGTAAGGTTGGGAACTCCTACAATGAGCAGTTCTTC. Protein: CASSKVGNSYNEQFF.

This clonotype was seen at least ten times. The gene calls are TRBV18 and TRBJ2-3, with 12 bases that match TRBD1. The CDR3 spans 17 residues. Germline V lookup: CDR1 KGHSH, CDR2 LQKENI. The V gene end was trimmed by 0 bases and the J gene end by 5 bases; junction bases not matched to a gene: 6. The CDR3 DNA reads TGTGCCAGCTCACCACCGGGGGACAGGGGGCTGATAGATACGCAGTATTTT. Its protein is CASSPPGDRGLIDTQYF.

For this clonotype: A read error may explain this, as a much larger clone is one base away. The gene calls are TRBV7-9 and TRBJ1-5; weak D call: TRBD1 (5 bases). Per germline, CDR1 SEHNR and CDR2 FQNEAQ (reference sequence). The CDR3 contains 16 residues. The CDR3 is CVSSLALGDSNQPQHF. DNA of the CDR3: TGTGTCAGCAGCTTAGCGCTAGGGGATAGCAATCAGCCCCAGCATTTT.

This clonotype was seen many times. This sequence joins TRBV12-5 and TRBJ2-1; D is undetermined. Germline V gives CDR1 LGHNT, CDR2 FRNRAP. The CDR3 is made up of 13 amino acids. Trimming removed 1 base from V and 9 bases from J, with 10 bases in between. CDR3 coding DNA: TGTGCTAGTGGTTTGGCAGGAGCTGGTGAGCAGTTCTTC. Translation gives CASGLAGAGEQFF.

In this sample, this clonotype turned up many times. The rearrangement joins TRBV28 to TRBJ2-3; TRBD1 matches 12 bases. Germline V gene sequence: CDR1 MDHEN, CDR2 SYDVKM. V shed 6 bases and J 5 bases; nucleotides not matched to a gene: 6. CDR3 length: 15 residues. The CDR3 DNA is TGTGCCAGCAGCACCGGGACAGGGGGCGGAGATACGCAGTATTTT. This encodes CASSTGTGGGDTQYF.

This clonotype was counted ten times or more. J is TRBJ1-5 and V is TRBV20-1; no reliable D call. This CDR3 contains 11 residues. CDR1 is DFQATT, CDR2 SNEGSKA, per germline (reference sequence). V lost 5 bases, J lost 4 bases, and 6 bases lay in between. This CDR3 is CSAGLNQPQHF. CDR3 DNA: TGCAGTGCTGGATTAAATCAGCCCCAGCATTTT.

This clonotype showed up many times. The rearrangement uses TRBV20-1 and TRBJ2-1, with D uncertain. V gave up 3 bases and J gave up 0 bases, with 12 bases separating them. This CDR3 has 15 residues. From germline, CDR1 is DFQATT and CDR2 SNEGSKA (reference sequence). The CDR3 protein is CSASRVGYSYNEQFF. The CDR3 DNA sequence: TGCAGTGCTAGTAGGGTCGGGTACTCCTACAATGAGCAGTTCTTC.

This clonotype was recorded at least ten times. This chain uses TRBV6-6 with TRBJ2-1, with D maybe TRBD1 (6 bases). In germline, CDR1 is MNHNY, CDR2 SVGAGI (reference sequence). CDR3 size: 17 residues. V lost 5 bases and J 1 base, leaving 18 bases between the germline ends. The CDR3, as DNA: TGTGCCAGCAGTGAAGTTGTGGGGACACGTTCCTACAATGAGCAGTTCTTC. Amino acids: CASSEVVGTRSYNEQFF.

This clonotype came up many times. An end of the junction differs from the germline gene, which may be a read error. The V call is TRBV6-6, the J call TRBJ2-2, with 12 bases matching TRBD2. Germline CDR1 is MNHNY and CDR2 is SVGAGI (reference sequence). This CDR3 is built from 17 residues. The CDR3 loop reads CASSDSSGGANTGELFF. Here the CDR3 DNA reads TGTGCCAGCAGTGACTCTAGCGGGGGGGCGAACACCGGGGAGCTGTTTTTT.